The 14 T cell receptor beta chains reported below all come from one sample, sequenced in a study of neoadjuvant nivolumab and ipilimumab in lung cancer. Only in-frame clones appear in the TCRdb table, and some are missing; sequencing was by immunoSEQ multiplex PCR. The sample contains about 23,000 clones, more than 65% of which appear only once. The starting material was peripheral blood, obtained before neoadjuvant nivolumab, alone or with ipilimumab. The receptors come from an adult with non-small cell lung cancer.

The chain recombines TRBV18 with TRBJ1-2; D is ambiguous. Germline V gene sequence: CDR1 KGHSH, CDR2 LQKENI. V was pared by 3 bases and J by 6 bases, with 17 bases between. The CDR3 runs to 15 residues. As DNA, the CDR3 is TGTGCCAGCTCACCCGAGAGTAAAGGTTTCGATGGCTACACCTTC. This sequence encodes CASSPESKGFDGYTF.

This chain joins TRBV4-1 and TRBJ2-3; D is ambiguous. The germline gives CDR1 MGHRA, CDR2 YSYEKL. V was shortened by 2 bases and J by 5 bases, with 11 bases between the two germline ends. The CDR3 sequence is 14 residues long. The chain's CDR3 is CASSQSPLGDTQYF. The CDR3 bases are TGCGCCAGCAGCCAATCTCCCTTAGGAGATACGCAGTATTTT.

V gene TRBV7-6 combines with J gene TRBJ2-7, with D maybe TRBD2 (5 bases). The CDR3 loop spans 12 amino acids. Trimming left V 2 bases short and J 5 bases short, with 7 bases between. Germline lookup yields CDR1 SGHVS and CDR2 FNYEAQ. The CDR3 DNA follows: TGTGCCAGCAGCTTAAAGAGGGACGAGCAGTACTTC. Translating it yields CASSLKRDEQYF.

This clone was observed a few times. The gene calls are TRBV30 and TRBJ2-7; TRBD2 aligns across 11 bases. CDR3 length: 15 residues. Per germline, CDR1 GTSNPN and CDR2 SVGIG (reference sequence). The V and J ends lost 0 bases and 1 base, in that order; junction bases with no gene match: 2. The CDR3 is CAWSVLAGVSYEQYF. CDR3 DNA: TGTGCCTGGAGTGTACTAGCGGGAGTGTCCTACGAGCAGTACTTC.

The J gene is TRBJ2-7, the V gene TRBV4-3; D possibly corresponds to TRBD1 (5 bases). This CDR3 spans 14 amino acids. Between the trimmed V and J ends, which lost 1 base and 1 base, there was a span of 8 bases. Germline V gene data show CDR1 as LGHNA and CDR2 as YSLEER. Here the CDR3 DNA reads TGCGCCAGCAGCCAAGGTCGACAGTCCTACGAGCAGTACTTC. The encoded protein is CASSQGRQSYEQYF.

The chain couples TRBV27 to TRBJ2-1, with 8 bases that match TRBD1. The germline gives CDR1 MNHEY, CDR2 SMNVEV (reference sequence). The CDR3 extends over 15 amino acids. J gave up 2 bases and V 6 bases, and 6 bases lay outside the gene matches. CDR3 coding DNA: TGTGCCAGCAGCCCCGGGACAGGAGCCTACAATGAGCAGTTCTTC. Its translation: CASSPGTGAYNEQFF.

The chain joins TRBV7-7 to TRBJ2-5; D possibly corresponds to TRBD2 (6 bases). CDR3 size: 12 residues. Germline V gene lookup returns CDR1 SSHAT and CDR2 FNYEAQ (reference sequence). The CDR3 coding sequence is TGTGCTAGCGGCAACCGACAAGAGACCCAGTACTTC. It specifies CASGNRQETQYF. The whole variable domain, filled in from reference TRBV7-7 and TRBJ2-5, reads GAGVSQSPRYKVTKRGQDVTLRCDPISSHATLYWYQQALGQGPEFLTYFNYEAQPDKSGLPSDRFSAERPEGSISTLTIQRTEQRDSAMYRCASGNRQETQYFGPGTRLLVL.

V usage is TRBV4-2 and J usage is TRBJ2-1; 9 bases line up with TRBD1. The germline V gene has CDR1 LGHNA and CDR2 YNFKEQ. This CDR3 region has 16 residues. After removal of 0 bases from V and 3 bases from J, the junction contained 3 bases not matched to a gene. The CDR3 region has the DNA TGTGCCAGCAGCCAAGACCGGGACAGGGACTACAATGAGCAGTTCTTC. Its protein is CASSQDRDRDYNEQFF.

The genes are TRBV5-1 and TRBJ1-1; D is uncertain. Germline-derived CDR1 and CDR2 are SGHRS and YFSETQ. This CDR3 has 14 residues. Deletions cut 5 bases from V and 2 bases from J, with 13 bases between. The CDR3 DNA reads as TGCGCCAGCAGTCTGGAGGCGTCAAACACTGAAGCTTTCTTT. It is translated as CASSLEASNTEAFF.

This clone was detected only once. The chain uses TRBV19 and TRBJ2-3; 11 nucleotides agree with TRBD2. The CDR3 has 16 amino acids. CDR1 is LNHDA, CDR2 SQIVND, per germline (reference sequence). Trimming at V came to 3 bases and at J to 8 bases, leaving 10 bases not matched to a gene. CDR3 DNA sequence: TGTGCCAGTAGTATCGGGACTAGCGGATTTTTTGGTACGCAGTATTTT. Its translation: CASSIGTSGFFGTQYF.

The V gene is TRBV7-9, the J gene TRBJ2-7; TRBD1 agrees at 7 bases. CDR1 SEHNR and CDR2 FQNEAQ come from the germline V gene (reference sequence). The CDR3 length is 14 residues. The V segment lost 4 bases and the J segment 3 bases; nucleotides outside the gene matches: 6. CDR3 sequence reads: CASSSGTASYEQYF. CDR3 DNA sequence: TGTGCCAGCAGCTCCGGGACAGCAAGCTACGAGCAGTACTTC.

V gene TRBV6-1 combines with J gene TRBJ2-2; 7 bases are shared with TRBD2. V gave up 4 bases and J gave up 2 bases; unmatched junction bases: 7. The CDR3 is made up of 16 amino acids. Germline lookup yields CDR1 MNHNS and CDR2 SASEGT. The CDR3 is CASSVSGTANTGELFF. The DNA of the CDR3 is TGTGCCAGCAGTGTCAGCGGGACGGCAAACACCGGGGAGCTGTTTTTT.

The chain carries TRBV1 and TRBJ2-3; the D call TRBD2 from the table was never checked on the DNA. TRBV1 is shown as a pseudogene. The CDR3 totals 17 residues. The DNA for the CDR3 is TGCACCAGCAGCCAATCAATTTGCGGGAGGGCCGCCGATACGCAGTATTTT. This encodes CTSSQSICGRAADTQYF.

The V call is TRBV7-2, the J call TRBJ1-1; possible D gene TRBD1, 6 bases. The CDR3 is 15 amino acids. Germline loops: CDR1 SGHTA, CDR2 FQGNSA. V lost 2 bases and J lost 1, with 11 bases in between. In DNA, the CDR3 is TGTGCCAGCAGCTTAAGAGGGGGTAGGAACACTGAAGCTTTCTTT. Its protein is CASSLRGGRNTEAFF.